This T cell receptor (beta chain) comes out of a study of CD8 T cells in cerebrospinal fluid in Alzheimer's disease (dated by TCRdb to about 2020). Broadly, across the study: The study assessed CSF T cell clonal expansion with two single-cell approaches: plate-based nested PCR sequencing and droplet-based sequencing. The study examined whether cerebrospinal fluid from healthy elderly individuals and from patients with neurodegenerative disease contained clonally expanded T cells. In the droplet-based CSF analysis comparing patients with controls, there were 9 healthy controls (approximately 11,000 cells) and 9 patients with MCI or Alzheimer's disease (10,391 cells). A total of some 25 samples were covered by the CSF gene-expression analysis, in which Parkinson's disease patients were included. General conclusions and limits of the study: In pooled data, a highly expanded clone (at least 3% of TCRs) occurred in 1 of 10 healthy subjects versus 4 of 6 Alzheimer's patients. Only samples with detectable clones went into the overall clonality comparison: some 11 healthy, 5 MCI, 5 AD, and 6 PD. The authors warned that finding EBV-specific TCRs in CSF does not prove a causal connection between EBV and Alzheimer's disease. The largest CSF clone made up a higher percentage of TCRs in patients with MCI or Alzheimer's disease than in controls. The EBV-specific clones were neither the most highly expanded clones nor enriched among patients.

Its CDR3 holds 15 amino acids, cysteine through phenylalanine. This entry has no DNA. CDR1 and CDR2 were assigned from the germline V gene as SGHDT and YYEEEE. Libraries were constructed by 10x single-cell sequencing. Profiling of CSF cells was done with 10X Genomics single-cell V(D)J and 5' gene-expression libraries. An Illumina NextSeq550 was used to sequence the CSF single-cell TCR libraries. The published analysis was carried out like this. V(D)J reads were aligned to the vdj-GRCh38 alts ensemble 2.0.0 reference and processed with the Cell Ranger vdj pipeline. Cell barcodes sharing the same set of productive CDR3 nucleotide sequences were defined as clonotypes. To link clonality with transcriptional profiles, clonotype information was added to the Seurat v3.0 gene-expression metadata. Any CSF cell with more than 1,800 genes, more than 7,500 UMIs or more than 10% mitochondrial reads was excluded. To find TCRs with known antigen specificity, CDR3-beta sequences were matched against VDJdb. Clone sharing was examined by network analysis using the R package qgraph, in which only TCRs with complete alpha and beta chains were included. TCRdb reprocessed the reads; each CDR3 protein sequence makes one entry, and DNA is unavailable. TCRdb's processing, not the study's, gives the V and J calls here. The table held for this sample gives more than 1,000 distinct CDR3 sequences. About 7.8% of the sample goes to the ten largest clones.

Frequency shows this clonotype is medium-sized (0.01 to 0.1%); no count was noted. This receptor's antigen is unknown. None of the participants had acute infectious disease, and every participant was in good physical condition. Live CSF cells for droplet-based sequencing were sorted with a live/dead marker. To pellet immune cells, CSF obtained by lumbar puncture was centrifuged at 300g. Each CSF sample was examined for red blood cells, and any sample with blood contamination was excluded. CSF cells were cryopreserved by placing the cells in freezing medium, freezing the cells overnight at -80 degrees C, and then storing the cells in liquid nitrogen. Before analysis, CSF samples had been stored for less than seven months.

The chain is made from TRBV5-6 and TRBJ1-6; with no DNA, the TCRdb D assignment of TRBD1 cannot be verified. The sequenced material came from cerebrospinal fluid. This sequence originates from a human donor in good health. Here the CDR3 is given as CASSPDRGYNSPLHF.